These T cell receptor beta chains were read from a single sample in a study of PD-1 blockade in classical Hodgkin lymphoma. Clones were sequenced by immunoSEQ multiplex PCR, and TCRdb holds only the in-frame ones, with some missing. The sample holds 35,000 to 50,000 clones; roughly three quarters are singletons and the top ten take about 3%. The source material was peripheral blood mononuclear cells (PBMCs), sampled before the second cycle of nivolumab. The receptors shown here come from a human donor with classical Hodgkin lymphoma. CDR3s include the opening cysteine and the closing phenylalanine or tryptophan. The order of the fields is J gene, CDR3 length, D gene, clone size, V gene, CDR3 protein, CDR3 DNA. D genes are given only for firm matches. Some rows have no size entry. The others give once, few or many, or a class for an expanded clone.

J: TRBJ2-3; length: 16; D: TRBD2; size: -; V: TRBV9; CDR3: CASSVGTSGGADTQYF; DNA: TGTGCCAGCAGCGTAGGAACCAGCGGGGGTGCAGATACGCAGTATTTT
J: TRBJ2-5; length: 14; D: TRBD2; size: -; V: TRBV14; CDR3: CASRPTSGQETQYF; DNA: TGTGCCAGCAGACCTACTAGCGGGCAAGAGACCCAGTACTTC
J: TRBJ1-2; length: 12; D: TRBD1; size: -; V: TRBV2; CDR3: CATPGQGTGYTF; DNA: TGTGCCACTCCGGGACAGGGCACTGGCTACACCTTC
J: TRBJ2-7; length: 13; D: -; size: -; V: TRBV29-1; CDR3: CSVEGTRRYEQYF; DNA: TGCAGCGTTGAAGGGACGAGGAGGTACGAGCAGTACTTC
J: TRBJ2-1; length: 14; D: -; size: once; V: TRBV6-6; CDR3: CASRSEELPAPPFF; DNA: TGTGCCAGCAGAAGCGAAGAACTTCCCGCCCCACCGTTCTTC
J: TRBJ2-3; length: 12; D: -; size: -; V: TRBV7-6; CDR3: CASSLVSDTQYF; DNA: TGTGCCAGCAGCTTAGTATCGGATACGCAGTATTTT
J: TRBJ2-7; length: 14; D: -; size: once; V: TRBV9; CDR3: CASSVDQGTYEQYF; DNA: TGTGCCAGCAGCGTAGACCAGGGGACGTACGAGCAGTACTTC
J: TRBJ1-1; length: 16; D: TRBD1; size: few; V: TRBV10-3; CDR3: CAISDPGTGVNTEAFF; DNA: TGTGCCATCAGTGATCCCGGGACAGGGGTGAACACTGAAGCTTTCTTT
J: TRBJ2-6; length: 19; D: TRBD1; size: -; V: TRBV5-5; CDR3: CASSPGTGGKLSGANVLTF; DNA: TGTGCCAGCAGTCCCGGGACAGGGGGCAAACTCAGTGGGGCCAACGTCCTGACTTTC
J: TRBJ2-1; length: 13; D: -; size: -; V: TRBV19; CDR3: CASSTGTYNEQFF; DNA: TGTGCCAGTTCCACTGGCACCTACAATGAGCAGTTCTTC
J: TRBJ2-7; length: 11; D: -; size: -; V: TRBV6-5; CDR3: CASSKAYEQYF; DNA: TGTGCCAGCAGTAAGGCCTACGAGCAGTACTTC
J: TRBJ1-1; length: 21; D: TRBD1; size: -; V: TRBV15; CDR3: CATSRAGEEDRGRPENTEAFF; DNA: TGTGCCACCAGCAGAGCCGGGGAGGAGGACAGGGGGAGACCTGAGAACACTGAAGCTTTCTTT
J: TRBJ2-3; length: 16; D: TRBD2; size: -; V: TRBV27; CDR3: CASSFGLAGDTDTQYF; DNA: TGTGCCAGCAGTTTTGGCCTAGCGGGGGACACAGATACGCAGTATTTT
J: TRBJ1-1; length: 16; D: -; size: -; V: TRBV28; CDR3: CASSFTPPGRNTEAFF; DNA: TGTGCCAGCAGTTTTACCCCGCCGGGACGTAACACTGAAGCTTTCTTT
J: TRBJ2-2; length: 13; D: -; size: -; V: TRBV28; CDR3: CASFIRSTGELFF; DNA: TGTGCCAGCTTCATTCGCTCCACCGGGGAGCTGTTTTTT
J: TRBJ1-2; length: 18; D: -; size: -; V: TRBV9; CDR3: CASSLNVGSQGIIYGYTF; DNA: TGTGCCAGCAGCCTAAATGTTGGGAGCCAGGGAATAATCTATGGCTACACCTTC